The 26 T cell receptor beta chains in this list originate from one sample, sequenced in a study of Ad26.COV2.S vaccination and SARS-CoV-2 variants. The treatment here: roughly 18 received Ad26.COV2.S at low or high dose, single or two shots; about 5 received placebo; per-sample allocation not given. All samples were drawn on day 63, counting from the first vaccine or placebo injection. Using immunoSEQ multiplex PCR, the repertoire was profiled, and TCRdb retains in-frame clones only, with some absent. The sample carries fewer than 300,000 clones, about 87% recorded once. Sample: peripheral blood, taken in a trial of Ad26.COV2.S vaccine versus placebo. Every receptor here comes from a person aged 18-65 years who received the Ad26.COV2.S COVID-19 vaccine or a placebo.

V is TRBV19 and J is TRBJ1-1, with a possible D match to TRBD1 (5 bases). This CDR3 is built from 11 residues. CDR1 is LNHDA, CDR2 SQIVND, per germline (reference sequence). V was clipped by 5 bases and J by 11 bases, with 12 bases between them. CDR3 protein: CASSLGGRAFF. The CDR3 nucleotides read TGTGCCAGTAGTCTGGGGGGTCGGGCTTTCTTT.

J is TRBJ2-1 and V is TRBV5-6; the match to TRBD2 covers 8 bases. Looked up from germline, CDR1 is SGHDT and CDR2 is YYEEEE. The CDR3 sequence is 15 residues long. The trim removed 2 bases at V and 8 bases at J, leaving 9 bases unmatched. CDR3 residues: CASSFSLAGGYEQFF. Here the CDR3 DNA reads TGTGCCAGCAGCTTTAGCCTAGCGGGTGGTTATGAGCAGTTCTTC. The full variable domain, its missing parts supplied by reference TRBV5-6 and TRBJ2-1, is DAGVTQSPTHLIKTRGQQVTLRCSPKSGHDTVSWYQQALGQGPQFIFQYYEEEERQRGNFPDRFSGHQFPNYSSELNVNALLLGDSALYLCASSFSLAGGYEQFFGPGTRLTVL.

The chain employs TRBV9 and TRBJ1-2, with 7 bases identical to TRBD1. V shed 4 bases and J 7 bases; nucleotides not matched to a gene: 13. This CDR3 is built from 15 residues. CDR1 is SGDLS, CDR2 YYNGEE, per germline. For the CDR3, the DNA is TGTGCCAGCAGCCTAGGGACAGTGTCACACCTTGGCTACACCTTC. Translating it yields CASSLGTVSHLGYTF.

The chain recombines TRBV7-3 with TRBJ2-3, with D perhaps matching TRBD2 (5 bases). This CDR3 has 13 amino acids. Trimming stripped 2 bases from V and 5 bases from J, with 8 bases between. The germline gives CDR1 SGHTA, CDR2 FQGTGA. Here the CDR3 reads CASSLLARDTQYF. The CDR3 region has the DNA TGTGCCAGCAGCTTACTAGCAAGAGATACGCAGTATTTT. The full variable domain, completed using reference TRBV7-3 and TRBJ2-3, is GAGVSQTPSNKVTEKGKYVELRCDPISGHTALYWYRQSLGQGPEFLIYFQGTGAADDSGLPNDRFFAVRPEGSVSTLKIQRTERGDSAVYLCASSLLARDTQYFGPGTRLTVL.

The V gene is TRBV19, the J gene TRBJ1-1; 8 bases align to TRBD1. The CDR3 has 15 residues. Germline values: CDR1 LNHDA, CDR2 SQIVND (reference sequence). With V trimmed by 3 bases and J by 0 bases, 3 bases remained unmatched. CDR3 nucleotide sequence: TGTGCCAGTAGTATTCAGGGGGCGATGAACACTGAAGCTTTCTTT. Its protein is CASSIQGAMNTEAFF.

The chain recombines TRBV11-2 with TRBJ1-2, with unresolved D. CDR1 is SGHAT, CDR2 FQNNGV, per germline. V lost 5 bases, J lost 4 bases, and 11 bases lay in between. The CDR3 totals 13 residues. The CDR3 DNA reads TGTGCCAGCAGCATTAATGGAGGCTATGGCTACACCTTC. As protein: CASSINGGYGYTF.

The V and J genes are TRBV5-1 and TRBJ2-2, with 8 bases fitting TRBD1. This CDR3 has 14 amino acids. The germline V gene has CDR1 SGHRS and CDR2 YFSETQ. J lost 5 bases, V lost 6 bases, and 6 bases had no gene match. The CDR3 region is CASNFQGATGELFF. In DNA, the CDR3 is TGCGCCAGCAATTTTCAGGGGGCGACCGGGGAGCTGTTTTTT. Full variable domain (missing parts from reference TRBV5-1 and TRBJ2-2): KAGVTQTPRYLIKTRGQQVTLSCSPISGHRSVSWYQQTPGQGLQFLFEYFSETQRNKGNFPGRFSGRQFSNSRSEMNVSTLELGDSALYLCASNFQGATGELFFGEGSRLTVL.

This rearrangement joins TRBV19 to TRBJ2-2; 8 bases match TRBD1. The CDR3 runs 15 residues. Germline lookup yields CDR1 LNHDA and CDR2 SQIVND (reference sequence). CDR3 sequence: CAARTIGTGRGELFF. The CDR3 coding sequence is TGTGCTGCCCGGACGATTGGGACAGGCCGCGGGGAGCTGTTTTTT.

This chain links TRBV25-1 with TRBJ2-7; TRBD1 matches 9 bases. The germline V gene has CDR1 MGHDK and CDR2 SYGVNS. Trimming removed 5 bases from V and 2 bases from J; junction bases left unmatched: 1. There are 13 residues in the CDR3. The CDR3, as DNA: TGTGCCAGCAGTCGGACAGGGGCCTACGAGCAGTACTTC. Translation: CASSRTGAYEQYF.

V and J are TRBV6-5 and TRBJ1-1; the D is unclear. This CDR3 is built from 13 residues. V lost 6 bases, J lost 0 bases, and 8 bases lay in between. Germline CDR1 reads MNHEY; CDR2 reads SVGAGI. The CDR3 loop reads CASRDILNTEAFF. Here the CDR3 DNA reads TGTGCCAGCAGAGATATTTTGAACACTGAAGCTTTCTTT.

This clone occurred a few times. The chain recombines TRBV7-2 with TRBJ1-2; D perhaps matches TRBD1 (6 bases). Trimming took 2 bases from V and 0 from J, leaving 10 bases between them. From germline, CDR1 is SGHTA and CDR2 FQGNSA. The CDR3 extends over 15 amino acids. CDR3 protein: CASSLRDTTNYGYTF. The CDR3 nucleotides read TGTGCCAGCAGCTTAAGGGACACCACTAACTATGGCTACACCTTC.

Note on this clone: The sample carries other DNA sequences with the same CDR3. The rearrangement uses TRBV12-3 or TRBV12-4 and TRBJ1-1; D gene unclear. V lost 2 bases and J 8 bases, leaving 6 bases between the germline ends. The CDR3 is 11 amino acids. The CDR3 loop is CASSLLGEAFF. The CDR3 coding sequence is TGTGCCAGCAGTTTACTTGGGGAAGCTTTCTTT.

The V and J genes are TRBV11-3 and TRBJ2-2, with D maybe TRBD1 (6 bases). CDR1 is SGHNT, CDR2 YENEEA, per germline. This CDR3 has 15 residues. V lost 2 bases and J 3 bases, leaving 10 bases between the germline ends. The CDR3 loop reads CASSLWTADTGELFF. The CDR3 DNA is TGTGCCAGCAGCTTATGGACAGCCGACACCGGGGAGCTGTTTTTT.

This chain uses TRBV4-1 with TRBJ2-3; the D gene is possibly TRBD2 (6 bases). The CDR3 contains 16 residues. Germline lookup yields CDR1 MGHRA and CDR2 YSYEKL. V dropped 3 bases and J dropped 1 base, with 14 bases sitting between them. CDR3 DNA: TGCGCCAGCAGCCAGCCCGATAGCGGACGCACAGATACGCAGTATTTT. Encoded protein: CASSQPDSGRTDTQYF.

The rearrangement uses TRBV29-1 and TRBJ1-3, with 9 bases aligning to TRBD1. With 4 bases clipped from V and 2 bases from J, the junction kept 3 bases outside the gene matches. This CDR3 region has 14 residues. The germline V gene has CDR1 SQVTM and CDR2 ANQGSEA. The CDR3 here is CSVAGTGTGNTIYF. CDR3 DNA sequence: TGCAGCGTTGCCGGGACAGGGACTGGAAACACCATATATTTT.

V gene TRBV11-3 combines with J gene TRBJ1-3; no reliable D call. Trimming shortened V by 3 bases and J by 4 bases, and 7 bases separated the two germline ends. The CDR3 is 13 amino acids. Germline V gene sequence: CDR1 SGHNT, CDR2 YENEEA. CDR3 sequence (DNA): TGTGCCAGCAGCTTGGGAATGGGAAACACCATATATTTT. Amino acid sequence: CASSLGMGNTIYF.

The chain is built from TRBV7-2 and TRBJ1-5; D perhaps matches TRBD1 (5 bases). Trimming took off 2 bases at V and 5 bases at J, with 10 bases between the two ends. CDR1 and CDR2 (germline): SGHTA, FQGNSA. The length of the CDR3 is 14 residues. CDR3 sequence reads: CASSLQWGDQPQHF. The CDR3 DNA sequence: TGTGCCAGCAGCTTACAGTGGGGGGATCAGCCCCAGCATTTT.

The V call is TRBV19, the J call TRBJ1-2; TRBD1 agrees at 10 bases. Per the germline V gene, CDR1 is LNHDA and CDR2 is SQIVND (reference sequence). Losses at the gene ends were 8 bases for V and 3 bases for J; bases not matched to a gene: 12. The CDR3 sequence is 16 residues long. The CDR3 DNA reads as TGTGCCAGTGACGACCACCGGACAGGGGGACACTATGGCTACACCTTC. The encoded protein is CASDDHRTGGHYGYTF.

The chain is built from TRBV10-2 and TRBJ1-5; maybe TRBD1 (6 bases). CDR1 is WSHSY, CDR2 SAAADI, per germline. Trimming left V 4 bases short and J 3 bases short, with 13 bases between. CDR3 length: 15 amino acids. The DNA of the CDR3 is TGCGCCAGCAGTGTAGGCAGGGGCCACAATCAGCCCCAGCATTTT. Protein product: CASSVGRGHNQPQHF.

The V gene is TRBV15, the J gene TRBJ2-7, with 9 bases fitting TRBD2. The length of the CDR3 is 14 residues. V was pared by 6 bases and J by 2 bases, with 5 bases of the junction left unmatched. Germline CDR1 is LNHNV and CDR2 is YYDKDF (reference sequence). The CDR3 DNA reads TGTGCCACCAGAAAGAGCGGGGGGACCTACGAGCAGTACTTC. Amino acids: CATRKSGGTYEQYF.

This clone occurred once. The chain is built from TRBV20-1 and TRBJ2-5; D remains unclear. V was pared by 7 bases and J by 2 bases, with 8 bases between. CDR1 DFQATT and CDR2 SNEGSKA come from the germline V gene (reference sequence). The CDR3 is 11 residues long. The CDR3, as DNA: TGCAGTGTGCGGCAGCAAGAGACCCAGTACTTC. Translation: CSVRQQETQYF.

V is TRBV28 and J is TRBJ2-1, with unresolved D. Trimming pared 6 bases from V and 0 bases from J, leaving 15 bases between. This CDR3 has 16 residues. Per the germline V gene, CDR1 is MDHEN and CDR2 is SYDVKM. CDR3 in amino acids: CASRGSLWSSYNEQFF. The CDR3 bases are TGTGCCAGCAGGGGCAGTCTATGGAGCTCCTACAATGAGCAGTTCTTC.

The chain is built from TRBV27 and TRBJ1-1; perhaps TRBD1 as D (5 bases). Germline CDR1 MNHEY, CDR2 SMNVEV (reference sequence). This CDR3 region has 16 residues. V lost 6 bases and J 1 base, leaving 18 bases between the germline ends. For the CDR3, the DNA is TGTGCCAGCAGCTCACACCCGGGACGGAGGAACACTGAAGCTTTCTTT. Protein product: CASSSHPGRRNTEAFF.

The J gene is TRBJ1-1, the V gene TRBV18; TRBD1 matches at 8 bases. Germline V CDR1 and CDR2: KGHSH, LQKENI. Germline trimming cut 2 bases from V and 5 bases from J; bases unmatched to any gene: 10. This CDR3 spans 16 amino acids. The CDR3 sequence is CASSPIQGEAGTEAFF. The DNA of the CDR3 is TGTGCCAGCTCACCAATACAGGGGGAAGCTGGTACTGAAGCTTTCTTT. Combining the CDR3 with reference TRBV18 and TRBJ1-1 gives the whole variable domain NAGVMQNPRHLVRRRGQEARLRCSPMKGHSHVYWYRQLPEEGLKFMVYLQKENIIDESGMPKERFSAEFPKEGPSILRIQQVVRGDSAAYFCASSPIQGEAGTEAFFGQGTRLTVV.

Only one count was recorded for this clone. V and J are TRBV2 and TRBJ2-1, with D perhaps TRBD1 (5 bases). Germline values: CDR1 SNHLY, CDR2 FYNNEI. The CDR3 length is 15 residues. Trimming took off 1 base at V and 1 base at J, with 8 bases between the two ends. In DNA, the CDR3 is TGTGCCAGCAGTGAAGGACAGCTTTCCTACAATGAGCAGTTCTTC. Translation gives CASSEGQLSYNEQFF. Using reference TRBV2 and TRBJ2-1 for the parts outside the CDR3, the full variable domain is EPEVTQTPSHQVTQMGQEVILRCVPISNHLYFYWYRQILGQKVEFLVSFYNNEISEKSEIFDDQFSVERPDGSNFTLKIRSTKLEDSAMYFCASSEGQLSYNEQFFGPGTRLTVL.

This clone was detected only once. This chain connects TRBV7-9 to TRBJ1-5; D gene ambiguous. Looked up from germline, CDR1 is SEHNR and CDR2 is FQNEAQ (reference sequence). The CDR3 length is 11 residues. The V and J ends lost 5 bases and 9 bases respectively, with 8 bases between them. The CDR3: CASSLGGPQHF. As DNA, the CDR3 is TGTGCCAGCAGCCTGGGAGGGCCCCAGCATTTT.